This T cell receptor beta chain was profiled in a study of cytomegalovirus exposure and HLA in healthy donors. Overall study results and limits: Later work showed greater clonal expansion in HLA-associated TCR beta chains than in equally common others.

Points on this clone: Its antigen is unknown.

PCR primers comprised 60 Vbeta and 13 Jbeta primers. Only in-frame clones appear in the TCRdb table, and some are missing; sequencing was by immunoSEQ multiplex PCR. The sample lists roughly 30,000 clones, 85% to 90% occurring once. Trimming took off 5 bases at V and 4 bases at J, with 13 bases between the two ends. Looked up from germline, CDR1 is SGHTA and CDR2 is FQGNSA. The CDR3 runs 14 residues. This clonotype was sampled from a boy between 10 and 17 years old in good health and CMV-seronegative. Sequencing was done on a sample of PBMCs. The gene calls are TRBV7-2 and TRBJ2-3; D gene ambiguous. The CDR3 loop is CASSPSRGADTQYF. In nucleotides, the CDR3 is TGTGCCAGCAGCCCATCCCGAGGCGCAGATACGCAGTATTTT. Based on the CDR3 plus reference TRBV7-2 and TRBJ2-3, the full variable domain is GAGVSQSPSNKVTEKGKDVELRCDPISGHTALYWYRQSLGQGLEFLIYFQGNSAPDKSGLPSDRFSAERTGGSVSTLTIQRTQQEDSAVYLCASSPSRGADTQYFGPGTRLTVL.